Sequencing of this T cell receptor (beta chain) was carried out in a study of vaccination effects on CD4 cells after COVID-19. Study context: Early after vaccination, and again late, a few convalescent patients were sampled. Post-vaccine samples followed the second dose by a median of 72 days. Study-level results: Convalescent patients were scarce, and early post-infection timepoints were absent.

Antigen-specific CD4+ T cells were expanded (with viral peptide pools) by the ViraFEST assay ahead of sequencing. Cells that had been cultured for less than eleven days were the source of isolated CD4+ T cells. Sometime from March through December 2020, the person acquired a SARS-CoV-2 infection that PCR confirmed. Each person got two doses of an mRNA SARS-CoV-2 vaccine, BNT162b2 or mRNA-1273. Each well held approximately 1.8 million PBMC cultured with around 9 ug/ml peptides and around 10 IU/ml IL-2. Sequencing was performed with immunoSEQ multiplex PCR; in TCRdb, only in-frame clones are kept and a portion is missing. The sample has roughly 15,000 clones; around 79% are singletons. Trimming at V came to 4 bases and at J to 7 bases, leaving 6 bases not matched to a gene. The length of the CDR3 is 15 residues. Per germline, CDR1 LGHDT and CDR2 YNNKEL (reference sequence). Note on this clone: What it binds is unknown.

Sequencing was performed on CD4+ T cells from PBMCs cultured with HCoV-NL63 spike peptides, taken after COVID-19 vaccination. This chain uses TRBV3-1 (or the pseudogene TRBV3-2) with TRBJ2-1, with 11 nucleotides matching TRBD2. This clonotype originated in a human donor who had a prior SARS-CoV-2 infection. The CDR3 sequence is CASSPLAGVRNEQFF. The CDR3 DNA reads as TGTGCCAGCAGCCCACTAGCGGGGGTTCGAAATGAGCAGTTCTTC.